This T cell receptor (beta chain) appears in the sequencing data of a study of T cell repertoires in cytomegalovirus infection. On the study more broadly: As its CMV epitopes, the study selected recently identified HLA-C-restricted and well-studied HLA-B-restricted targets. Signatures in public TCR beta sequences pointed to both CMV infection and matching HLA type.

This clonotype came up once. The antigen is undetermined. Study-wide results and limits: The ex vivo response was dominated by HLA-C-restricted CMV-specific TCR beta clonotypes.

V lost 3 bases, J lost 0 bases, and 6 bases lay in between. The germline V gene encodes CDR1 SQVTM and CDR2 ANQGSEA. This CDR3 spans 12 amino acids. Via MiXCR, TCRdb re-called the reads, giving one row per CDR3 protein. Among around 140,000 distinct CDR3 sequences listed, 32% were seen once. The sequence was collected from a human donor in good health (CMV status not recorded). Some clones in this sample may be carry-over from other donors' samples. The rearrangement joins TRBV29-1 to TRBJ2-7; no definite D call. Sequences were derived from CD8+ T cells from cultured PBMCs, sampled from culture after CMV antigen stimulation. Here the CDR3 DNA reads TGCAGCGTTGACGACAACTCCTACGAGCAGTACTTC. This gives the protein CSVDDNSYEQYF.